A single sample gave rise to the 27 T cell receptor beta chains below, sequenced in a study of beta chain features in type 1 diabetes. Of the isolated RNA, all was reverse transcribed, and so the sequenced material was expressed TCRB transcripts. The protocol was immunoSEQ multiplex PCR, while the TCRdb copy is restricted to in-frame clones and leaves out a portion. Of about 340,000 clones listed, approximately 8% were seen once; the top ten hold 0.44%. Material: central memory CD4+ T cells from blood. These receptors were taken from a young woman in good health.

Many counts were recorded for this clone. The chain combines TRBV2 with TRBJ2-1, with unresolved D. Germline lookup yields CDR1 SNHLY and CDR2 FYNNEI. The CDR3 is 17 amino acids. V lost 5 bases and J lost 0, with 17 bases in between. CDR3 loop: CASSFDSRRSSYNEQFF. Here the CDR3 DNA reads TGTGCCAGCAGTTTCGATTCGAGACGGAGCTCCTACAATGAGCAGTTCTTC.

The CDR3 spells CASSDSFQETQYF. CDR3 sequence (DNA): TGTGCCAGCAGCGACAGTTTCCAAGAGACCCAGTACTTC. V gene TRBV5-5 combines with J gene TRBJ2-5; D is possibly TRBD1 (5 bases). The CDR3 length is 13 residues. V gave up 4 bases and J gave up 1 base, with 8 bases separating them. Germline CDR1 is SGHKS and CDR2 is YYEKEE (reference sequence).

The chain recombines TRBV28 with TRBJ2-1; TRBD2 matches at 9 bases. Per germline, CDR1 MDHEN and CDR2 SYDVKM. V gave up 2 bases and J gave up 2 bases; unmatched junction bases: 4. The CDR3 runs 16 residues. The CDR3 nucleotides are TGTGCCAGCAGTTTAGACGCGGGAGGGCCCTACAATGAGCAGTTCTTC. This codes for CASSLDAGGPYNEQFF.

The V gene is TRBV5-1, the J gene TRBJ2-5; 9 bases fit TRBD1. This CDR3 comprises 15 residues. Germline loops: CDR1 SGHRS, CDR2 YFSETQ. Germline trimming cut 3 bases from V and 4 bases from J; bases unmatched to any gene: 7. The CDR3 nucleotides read TGCGCCAGCAGCTACTCCGGACAGGGGATAGAGACCCAGTACTTC. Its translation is CASSYSGQGIETQYF.

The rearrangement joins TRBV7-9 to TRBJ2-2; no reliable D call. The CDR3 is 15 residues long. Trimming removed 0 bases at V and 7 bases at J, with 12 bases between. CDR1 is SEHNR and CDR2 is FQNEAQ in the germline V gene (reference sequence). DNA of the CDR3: TGTGCCAGCAGCTTAGCGCTAGATCGCGTCGGGGAGCTGTTTTTT. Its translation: CASSLALDRVGELFF. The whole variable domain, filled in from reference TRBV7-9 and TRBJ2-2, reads DTGVSQNPRHKITKRGQNVTFRCDPISEHNRLYWYRQTLGQGPEFLTYFQNEAQLEKSRLLSDRFSAERPKGSFSTLEIQRTEQGDSAMYLCASSLALDRVGELFFGEGSRLTVL.

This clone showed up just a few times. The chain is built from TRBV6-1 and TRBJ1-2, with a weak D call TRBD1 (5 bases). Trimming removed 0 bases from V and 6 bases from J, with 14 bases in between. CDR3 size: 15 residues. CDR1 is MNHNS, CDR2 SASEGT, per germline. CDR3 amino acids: CASSEALGGDHGYTF. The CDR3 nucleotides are TGTGCCAGCAGTGAAGCACTGGGAGGGGACCATGGCTACACCTTC.

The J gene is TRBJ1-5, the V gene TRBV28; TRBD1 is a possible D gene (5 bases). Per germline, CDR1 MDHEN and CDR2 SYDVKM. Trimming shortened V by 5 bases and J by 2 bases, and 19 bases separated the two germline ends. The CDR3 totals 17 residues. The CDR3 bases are TGTGCCAGCAGTCCTCTTGGGTTCGGGGCGGGCAATCAGCCCCAGCATTTT. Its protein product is CASSPLGFGAGNQPQHF.

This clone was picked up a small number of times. In DNA, the CDR3 is TGTGCCAGCAGCTCACACTTTAGCGGGAAAGCCGGGGAGCTGTTTTTT. Translation: CASSSHFSGKAGELFF. V gene TRBV7-2 combines with J gene TRBJ2-2, with 8 bases identical to TRBD2. The CDR3 has 16 residues. J lost 6 bases, V lost 4 bases, and 10 bases had no gene match. Looked up from germline, CDR1 is SGHTA and CDR2 is FQGNSA.

CDR3 protein: CASSLDLGTQYF. The CDR3 bases are TGTGCCAGCAGCTTAGATCTAGGAACCCAGTACTTC. The V gene is TRBV11-2, the J gene TRBJ2-5; D is unresolved. The ends were cut back, 0 bases at V and 8 bases at J, with 7 bases in the middle. The CDR3 has 12 residues. Germline V gene lookup returns CDR1 SGHAT and CDR2 FQNNGV.

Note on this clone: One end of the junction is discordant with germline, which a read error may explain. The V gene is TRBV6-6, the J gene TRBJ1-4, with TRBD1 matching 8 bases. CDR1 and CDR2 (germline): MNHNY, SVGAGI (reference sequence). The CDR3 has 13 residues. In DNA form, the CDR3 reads TGCGCCAGCAATCGACAGGGGTCTGAAAAACTGTTTTTT. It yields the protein CASNRQGSEKLFF.

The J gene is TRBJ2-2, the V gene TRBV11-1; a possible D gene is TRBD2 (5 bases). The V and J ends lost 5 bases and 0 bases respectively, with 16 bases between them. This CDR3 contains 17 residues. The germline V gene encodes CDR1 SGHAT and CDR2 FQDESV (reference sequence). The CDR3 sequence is CASSPDPTGTNTGELFF. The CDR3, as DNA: TGTGCCAGCAGCCCGGATCCTACCGGGACGAACACCGGGGAGCTGTTTTTT.

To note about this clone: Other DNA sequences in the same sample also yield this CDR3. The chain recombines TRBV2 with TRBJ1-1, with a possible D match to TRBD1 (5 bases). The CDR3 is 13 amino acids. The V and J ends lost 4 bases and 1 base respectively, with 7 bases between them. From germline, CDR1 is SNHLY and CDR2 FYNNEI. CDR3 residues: CASSGQTNTEAFF. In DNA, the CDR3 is TGTGCCAGCAGTGGACAGACGAACACTGAAGCTTTCTTT.

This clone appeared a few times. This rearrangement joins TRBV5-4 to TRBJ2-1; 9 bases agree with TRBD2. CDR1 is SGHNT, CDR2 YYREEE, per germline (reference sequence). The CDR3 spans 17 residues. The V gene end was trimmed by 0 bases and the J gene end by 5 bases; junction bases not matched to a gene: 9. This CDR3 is CASSLARLASGDNEQFF. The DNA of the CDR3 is TGTGCCAGCAGCTTGGCCAGGTTGGCTAGCGGGGACAATGAGCAGTTCTTC.

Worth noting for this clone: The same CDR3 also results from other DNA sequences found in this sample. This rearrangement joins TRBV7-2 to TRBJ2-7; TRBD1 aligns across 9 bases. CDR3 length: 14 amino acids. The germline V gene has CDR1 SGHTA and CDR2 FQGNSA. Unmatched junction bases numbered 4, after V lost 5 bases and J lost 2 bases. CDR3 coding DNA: TGTGCCAGCAGCCAACGGACAGGGGCCTACGAGCAGTACTTC. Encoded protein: CASSQRTGAYEQYF.

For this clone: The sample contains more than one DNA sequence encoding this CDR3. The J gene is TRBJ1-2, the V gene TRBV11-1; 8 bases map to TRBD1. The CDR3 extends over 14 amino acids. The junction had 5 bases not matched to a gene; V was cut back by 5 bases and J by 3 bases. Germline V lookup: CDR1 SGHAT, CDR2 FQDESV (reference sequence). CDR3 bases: TGTGCCAGCAGCCCCCAGACAGGGGACTATGGCTACACCTTC. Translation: CASSPQTGDYGYTF.

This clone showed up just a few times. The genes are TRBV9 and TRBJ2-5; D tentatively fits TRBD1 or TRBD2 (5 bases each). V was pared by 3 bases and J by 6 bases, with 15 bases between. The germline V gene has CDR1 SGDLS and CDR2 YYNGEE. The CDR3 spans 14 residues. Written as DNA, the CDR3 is TGTGCCAGCAGCGCTGGGACGGTGCGGAAGACCCAGTACTTC. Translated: CASSAGTVRKTQYF.

The CDR3 loop is CASSQDTPIFTDTQYF. CDR3 nucleotides: TGCGCCAGCAGCCAAGATACACCGATCTTCACAGATACGCAGTATTTT. V is TRBV4-1 and J is TRBJ2-3; the D is unclear. Deletions cut 0 bases from V and 2 bases from J, with 12 bases between. Germline assignment: CDR1 MGHRA and CDR2 YSYEKL. The CDR3 loop spans 16 amino acids.

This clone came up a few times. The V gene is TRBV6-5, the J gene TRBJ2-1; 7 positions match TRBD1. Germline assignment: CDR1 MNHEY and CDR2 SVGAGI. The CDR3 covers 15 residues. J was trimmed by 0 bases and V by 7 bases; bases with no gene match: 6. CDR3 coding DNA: TGTGCCAGCAAGCGAGACAGGGACTCCTACAATGAGCAGTTCTTC. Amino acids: CASKRDRDSYNEQFF.

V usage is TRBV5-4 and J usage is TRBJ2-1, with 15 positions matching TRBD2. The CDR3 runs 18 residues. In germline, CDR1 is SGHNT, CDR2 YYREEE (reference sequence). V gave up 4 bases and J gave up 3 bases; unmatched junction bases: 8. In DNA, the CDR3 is TGTGCCAGCAGCCTTGGAGGACTAGCGGGAGGGAGCTACAATGAGCAGTTCTTC. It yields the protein CASSLGGLAGGSYNEQFF. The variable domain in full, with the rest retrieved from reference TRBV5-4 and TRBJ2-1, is ETGVTQSPTHLIKTRGQQVTLRCSSQSGHNTVSWYQQALGQGPQFIFQYYREEENGRGNFPPRFSGLQFPNYSSELNVNALELDDSALYLCASSLGGLAGGSYNEQFFGPGTRLTVL.

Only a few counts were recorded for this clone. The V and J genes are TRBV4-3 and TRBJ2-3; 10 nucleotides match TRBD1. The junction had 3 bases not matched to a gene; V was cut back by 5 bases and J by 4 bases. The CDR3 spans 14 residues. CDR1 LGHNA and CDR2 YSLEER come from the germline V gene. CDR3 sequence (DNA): TGCGCCAGCAGCGTCGGACAGGGGGCAGATACGCAGTATTTT. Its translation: CASSVGQGADTQYF.

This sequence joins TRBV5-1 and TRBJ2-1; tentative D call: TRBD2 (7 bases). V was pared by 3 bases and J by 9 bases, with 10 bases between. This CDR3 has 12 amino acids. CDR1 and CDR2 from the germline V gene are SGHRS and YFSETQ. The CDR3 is CASSSGGVEQFF. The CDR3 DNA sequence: TGCGCCAGCAGCTCGGGGGGCGTTGAGCAGTTCTTC.

DNA of the CDR3: TGTGCCAACTCACTAGCGGGAGACAATGAGCAGTTCTTC. Translated: CANSLAGDNEQFF. V and J are TRBV10-3 and TRBJ2-1; 11 nucleotides agree with TRBD2. This CDR3 region has 13 residues. J gave up 5 bases and V 10 bases, and 4 bases lay outside the gene matches. Looked up from germline, CDR1 is ENHRY and CDR2 is SYGVKD.

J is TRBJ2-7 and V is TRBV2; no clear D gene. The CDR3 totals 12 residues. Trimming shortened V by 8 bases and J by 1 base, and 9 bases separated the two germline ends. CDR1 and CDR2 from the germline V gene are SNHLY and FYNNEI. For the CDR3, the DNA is TGTGCCAGCCGGTTCCTTTCCTACGAGCAGTACTTC. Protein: CASRFLSYEQYF.

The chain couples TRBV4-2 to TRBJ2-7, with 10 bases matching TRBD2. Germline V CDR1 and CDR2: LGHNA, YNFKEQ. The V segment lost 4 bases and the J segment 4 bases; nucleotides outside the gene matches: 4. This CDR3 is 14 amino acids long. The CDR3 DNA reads TGTGCCAGCAGCCCCTCTAGCGGGAGTTACGAGCAGTACTTC. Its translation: CASSPSSGSYEQYF.

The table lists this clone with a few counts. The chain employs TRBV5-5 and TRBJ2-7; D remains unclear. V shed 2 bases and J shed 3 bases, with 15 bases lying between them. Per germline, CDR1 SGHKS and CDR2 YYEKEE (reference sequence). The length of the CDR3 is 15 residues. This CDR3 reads CASSFTVGKGYEQYF. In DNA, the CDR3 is TGTGCCAGCAGCTTTACGGTAGGGAAAGGCTACGAGCAGTACTTC.

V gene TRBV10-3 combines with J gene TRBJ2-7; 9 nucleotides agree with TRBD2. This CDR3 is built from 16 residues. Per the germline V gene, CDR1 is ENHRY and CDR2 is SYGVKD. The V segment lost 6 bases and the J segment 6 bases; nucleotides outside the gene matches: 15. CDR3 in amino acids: CAIRGREGSSQTEQYF. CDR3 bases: TGTGCCATCAGAGGGCGGGAGGGCTCCTCCCAAACCGAGCAGTACTTC.

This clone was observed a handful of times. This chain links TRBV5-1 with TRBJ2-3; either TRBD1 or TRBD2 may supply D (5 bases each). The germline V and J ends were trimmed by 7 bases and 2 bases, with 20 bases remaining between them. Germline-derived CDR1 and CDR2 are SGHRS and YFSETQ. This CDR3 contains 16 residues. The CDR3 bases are TGCGCCAGCTCGCCCGACACCGGGACCCTCACAGATACGCAGTATTTT. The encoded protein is CASSPDTGTLTDTQYF.